These T cell receptor beta chains were read from a single sample in a study of shared T cell receptors in the human thymus. TCRdb keeps only in-frame clones here, not all; method: immunoSEQ multiplex PCR. The sample has about 660,000 clones, roughly 90% seen once. The sample also formed part of further work on human thymus T cells.

The sequencing input was thymocytes. The receptors come from a boy under two years old with a congenital heart defect. CDR3s include the opening cysteine and the closing phenylalanine or tryptophan. A clone size is listed for some rows: how often the clone was seen (once, few, many), or a class if it is expanded.

abundance | v_gene | CDR3aa
. | TRBV6-4 | CASARTGGMNTEAFF
. | TRBV5-1 | CASSFWDYHTGELFF
. | TRBV15 | CATSRSPGQGRCEQYF
. | TRBV11-2 | CASSAWGAGVAQGTDTQYF
once | TRBV6-5 | CASSQDRGLRETQYF
. | TRBV4-2 | CASSQESSSGLNTGELFF
. | TRBV2 | CASREQGRGNTEAFF
. | TRBV6-6 | CASSWRQVRWSPLHF
. | TRBV4-2 | CASSPRYGDRQTYEQYF
few | TRBV11-2 | CASSLVHRTDCYEQYF
. | TRBV29-1 | CSVGAGRTGTGELFF
. | TRBV28 | CASSLSRDRIPGGTQYF
. | TRBV7-2 | CASSLVGYTF
. | TRBV2 | CASRDPGNNSPLHF
. | TRBV28 | CASSHGREPGADTQYF
. | TRBV6-1 | CASSESGAGELFF
. | TRBV30 | CAWFPGQGEKLFF
. | TRBV27 | CASSSRLAGDYEQYF
. | TRBV6-1 | CASSERGGYGYTF
few | TRBV16 | CASSQSPRSGNTIYF
. | TRBV27 | CASSLGQGSNEKLFF
. | TRBV5-3 | CARSLVSGMEEQYF
. | TRBV5-1 | CASSLNSRRSSYEQYF